The next 30 T cell receptor beta chains were all read from a single sample in a study of control samples from healthy donors and cancer patients. TCRdb keeps only in-frame clones here, not all; method: immunoSEQ multiplex PCR. The sample lists some 150,000 clones, roughly 95% occurring once. Material for sequencing was blood. Source of these receptors: a young woman in good health.

V is TRBV10-3 and J is TRBJ2-7; D gene uncertain. V gave up 2 bases and J gave up 5 bases, with 4 bases separating them. Germline V lookup: CDR1 ENHRY, CDR2 SYGVKD. There are 11 residues in the CDR3. CDR3 protein: CAISEGNEQYF. In nucleotides, the CDR3 is TGTGCCATCAGTGAGGGGAACGAGCAGTACTTC.

J is TRBJ1-5 and V is TRBV10-2; D is unclear. Trimming left V 1 base short and J 1 base short, with 8 bases between. Per germline, CDR1 WSHSY and CDR2 SAAADI. The CDR3 contains 15 residues. The chain's CDR3 is CASSELYSSNQPQHF. The CDR3 nucleotides are TGCGCCAGCAGTGAGTTGTACAGCAGCAATCAGCCCCAGCATTTT.

The chain uses TRBV19 and TRBJ1-2, with D tentatively TRBD1 (6 bases). The CDR3 runs 15 residues. Trimming removed 6 bases at V and 0 bases at J, with 14 bases between. Germline CDR1 is LNHDA and CDR2 is SQIVND (reference sequence). The CDR3 here is CASRYEDSANYGYTF. Here the CDR3 DNA reads TGTGCCAGTAGATATGAGGACAGCGCTAACTATGGCTACACCTTC.

This rearrangement joins TRBV6-5 to TRBJ2-7; D possibly matches TRBD1 or TRBD2 (5 bases each). Trimming took off 5 bases at V and 4 bases at J, with 15 bases between the two ends. Germline CDR1 reads MNHEY; CDR2 reads SVGAGI. The CDR3 sequence is 14 residues long. The CDR3 sequence is CASSPGGGRYEQYF. CDR3 nucleotides: TGTGCCAGCAGTCCCGGTGGGGGACGGTACGAGCAGTACTTC.

This clone was counted a single time. J is TRBJ2-2 and V is TRBV3-1 (or the pseudogene TRBV3-2), with D unclear. V was clipped by 4 bases and J by 4 bases, with 4 bases between them. Per germline, CDR1 LGHDT and CDR2 YNNKEL (reference sequence). The CDR3 consists of 12 residues. CDR3 in DNA: TGTGCCAGCAGCCCCCCCACCGGGGAGCTGTTTTTT. It specifies CASSPPTGELFF.

This chain joins TRBV10-2 and TRBJ2-1, with a tentative D call TRBD1 (7 bases). This CDR3 has 13 residues. The germline gives CDR1 WSHSY, CDR2 SAAADI. Between the trimmed V and J ends, which lost 4 bases and 12 bases, there was a span of 16 bases. As DNA, the CDR3 is TGCGCCAGCAGTGCCCGACAGGGACTCGGGCAGTTCTTC. This translates into CASSARQGLGQFF.

The gene calls are TRBV4-1 and TRBJ1-5; D gene uncertain. This CDR3 comprises 13 residues. From germline, CDR1 is MGHRA and CDR2 YSYEKL. The ends were cut back, 6 bases at V and 3 bases at J, with 9 bases in the middle. The CDR3 loop is CASRDGLNQPQHF. The CDR3 nucleotides read TGCGCCAGCAGGGACGGGCTCAATCAGCCCCAGCATTTT.

This rearrangement joins TRBV5-8 to TRBJ1-1; D possibly corresponds to TRBD1 (5 bases). With 4 bases removed from V and 2 bases from J, the gap between germline ends came to 15 bases. Germline V CDR1 and CDR2: SGHTS, YDEGEE. The CDR3 covers 15 residues. The DNA of the CDR3 is TGTGCCAGCAGCCCCTCCCGGGGGGGAAACACTGAAGCTTTCTTT. This encodes CASSPSRGGNTEAFF.

The chain combines TRBV3-1 (or the pseudogene TRBV3-2) with TRBJ1-1; 9 bases are a match to TRBD1. V shed 0 bases, J shed 1 base, and the junction held 9 bases outside the gene matches. The germline CDR1 and CDR2 sequences are LGHDT and YNNKEL (reference sequence). The CDR3 has 18 amino acids. CDR3 sequence reads: CASSQDIGQGRTNTEAFF. CDR3 in DNA: TGTGCCAGCAGCCAAGATATAGGACAGGGGCGTACGAACACTGAAGCTTTCTTT.

The chain joins TRBV7-6 to TRBJ2-1, with 11 bases that match TRBD2. V dropped 8 bases and J dropped 4; count of bases not matched to a gene: 4. This CDR3 has 14 amino acids. The germline CDR1 and CDR2 sequences are SGHVS and FNYEAQ. The CDR3 DNA reads as TGTGCCAGCGGTACTAGCGGGGGTTACAATGAGCAGTTCTTC. Residues: CASGTSGGYNEQFF. The full variable domain, in which reference TRBV7-6 and TRBJ2-1 provide the parts outside the CDR3, is GAGVSQSPRYKVTKRGQDVALRCDPISGHVSLYWYRQALGQGPEFLTYFNYEAQQDKSGLPNDRFSAERPEGSISTLTIQRTEQRDSAMYRCASGTSGGYNEQFFGPGTRLTVL.

J is TRBJ1-3 and V is TRBV11-2, with a tentative D call TRBD1 (5 bases). Germline loops: CDR1 SGHAT, CDR2 FQNNGV. V was cut by 2 bases and J by 3 bases, with 14 bases left in between. The CDR3 covers 16 residues. Here the CDR3 DNA reads TGTGCCAGCAGCTTACAGGGAGGGTTGCTTGGAAACACCATATATTTT. Amino acids: CASSLQGGLLGNTIYF.

This clone came up once. The chain couples TRBV5-6 to TRBJ2-2; TRBD2 matches 10 bases. CDR1 is SGHDT, CDR2 YYEEEE, per germline. There are 18 residues in the CDR3. V lost 1 base, J lost 1 base, and 7 bases stayed unmatched. The CDR3 nucleotides read TGTGCCAGCAGCTTGCTAGCGGGAGATTATCGGAACACCGGGGAGCTGTTTTTT. Its translation is CASSLLAGDYRNTGELFF.

The V gene is TRBV6-1, the J gene TRBJ1-6; no clear D. The CDR3 has 12 residues. The V and J ends lost 0 bases and 16 bases respectively, with 10 bases between them. Germline CDR1 MNHNS, CDR2 SASEGT. In DNA form, the CDR3 reads TGTGCCAGCAGTGAAGCCCTGCTGGGACTCCACTTT. As protein: CASSEALLGLHF.

The chain joins TRBV27 to TRBJ2-2; 9 nucleotides agree with TRBD1. Germline CDR1 and CDR2: MNHEY and SMNVEV (reference sequence). V shed 4 bases and J 6 bases; nucleotides not matched to a gene: 6. The CDR3 is 15 residues long. CDR3 coding DNA: TGTGCCAGCAGTTCACGGACAGGGGTCCCCGGGGAGCTGTTTTTT. It encodes CASSSRTGVPGELFF.

The rearrangement uses TRBV4-1 and TRBJ1-2; D gene unclear. This CDR3 has 14 amino acids. Germline CDR1 and CDR2: MGHRA and YSYEKL. V lost 2 bases and J lost 8, with 15 bases in between. CDR3 in DNA: TGCGCCAGCAGCCAAAGGGTCGCCACCCGGGGCTACACCTTC. This encodes CASSQRVATRGYTF.

This chain uses TRBV15 with TRBJ1-6; TRBD1 matches 12 bases. Germline V gives CDR1 LNHNV, CDR2 YYDKDF (reference sequence). This CDR3 spans 17 amino acids. V shed 2 bases and J 6 bases; nucleotides not matched to a gene: 5. The CDR3 DNA is TGTGCCACCAGCAGAACCGGGACAGGGGGCATTAATTCACCCCTCCACTTT. Residues: CATSRTGTGGINSPLHF.

The chain combines TRBV27 with TRBJ1-1; TRBD1 matches 10 bases. The CDR3 totals 14 residues. The germline gives CDR1 MNHEY, CDR2 SMNVEV (reference sequence). The trim removed 0 bases at V and 6 bases at J, leaving 1 base unmatched. CDR3 loop: CASSLSGTGAEAFF. CDR3 DNA sequence: TGTGCCAGCAGTTTATCAGGGACAGGGGCTGAAGCTTTCTTT.

V and J are TRBV7-6 and TRBJ2-7, with a possible D match to TRBD2 (7 bases). The V end was cut by 1 base, the J end by 2 bases, with 9 bases between. Germline V CDR1 and CDR2: SGHVS, FNYEAQ. This CDR3 region has 14 residues. The CDR3 protein is CASSLEGGAYEQYF. The CDR3 bases are TGTGCCAGCAGCTTAGAGGGGGGGGCCTACGAGCAGTACTTC.

This sequence joins TRBV7-9 and TRBJ2-3, with D perhaps assigned TRBD1 or TRBD2 (5 bases each). The CDR3 spans 14 residues. With 2 bases removed from V and 4 bases from J, the gap between germline ends came to 10 bases. Per the germline V gene, CDR1 is SEHNR and CDR2 is FQNEAQ (reference sequence). In DNA form, the CDR3 reads TGTGCCAGCAGCTTACGGGGCAACTCAGATACGCAGTATTTT. Amino acids: CASSLRGNSDTQYF.

The chain uses TRBV28 and TRBJ2-3, with TRBD2 matching over 7 bases. Germline V gene data show CDR1 as MDHEN and CDR2 as SYDVKM. This CDR3 has 17 amino acids. The V and J ends lost 4 bases and 2 bases, in that order; junction bases with no gene match: 12. CDR3 DNA sequence: TGTGCCAGCAGTTCACTTCCTAGCGGCACCCTCACAGATACGCAGTATTTT. It specifies CASSSLPSGTLTDTQYF. Together with reference TRBV28 and TRBJ2-3, the CDR3 gives the full variable domain: DVKVTQSSRYLVKRTGEKVFLECVQDMDHENMFWYRQDPGLGLRLIYFSYDVKMKEKGDIPEGYSVSREKKERFSLILESASTNQTSMYLCASSSLPSGTLTDTQYFGPGTRLTVL.

This chain uses TRBV7-8 with TRBJ1-3, with D perhaps matching TRBD1 (5 bases). The CDR3 runs to 15 residues. Germline V gene lookup returns CDR1 SGHVS and CDR2 FQNEAQ. V was cut by 2 bases and J by 2 bases, with 10 bases left in between. The CDR3 here is CASSLQGGAGNTIYF. The CDR3 nucleotides are TGTGCCAGCAGCTTACAGGGTGGCGCTGGAAACACCATATATTTT. Looking up the rest from reference TRBV7-8 and TRBJ1-3 gives the full variable domain: GAGVSQSPRYKVAKRGQDVALRCDPISGHVSLFWYQQALGQGPEFLTYFQNEAQLDKSGLPSDRFFAERPEGSVSTLKIQRTQQEDSAVYLCASSLQGGAGNTIYFGEGSWLTVV.

This clone was detected a few times. This chain joins TRBV19 and TRBJ2-7, with TRBD1 matching over 9 bases. Per the germline V gene, CDR1 is LNHDA and CDR2 is SQIVND (reference sequence). J lost 3 bases, V lost 5 bases, and 2 bases had no gene match. The CDR3 extends over 13 amino acids. CDR3 sequence reads: CASSPTGGYEQYF. CDR3 coding DNA: TGTGCCAGTAGTCCGACAGGGGGCTACGAGCAGTACTTC.

The V gene is TRBV5-5, the J gene TRBJ1-2; D is possibly TRBD1 (5 bases). Germline lookup yields CDR1 SGHKS and CDR2 YYEKEE (reference sequence). V was shortened by 4 bases and J by 5 bases, with 18 bases between the two germline ends. The CDR3 has 15 amino acids. This CDR3 is CASSAPPGTDYGYTF. DNA of the CDR3: TGTGCCAGCAGCGCTCCTCCCGGGACGGATTATGGCTACACCTTC.

The rearrangement joins TRBV24-1 to TRBJ2-1; D uncertain. This CDR3 region has 16 residues. Per the germline V gene, CDR1 is KGHDR and CDR2 is SFDVKD. Trimming took off 4 bases at V and 1 base at J, with 13 bases between the two ends. CDR3 DNA: TGTGCCACCAGTGACCCGACCGAGAAGTCCTACAATGAGCAGTTCTTC. Amino acids: CATSDPTEKSYNEQFF.

This chain joins TRBV30 and TRBJ1-1; TRBD1 might be the D (5 bases). The germline V gene encodes CDR1 GTSNPN and CDR2 SVGIG (reference sequence). The ends were cut back, 1 base at V and 0 bases at J, with 12 bases in the middle. The CDR3 is made up of 15 amino acids. CDR3 residues: CAWSALTGVNTEAFF. In DNA form, the CDR3 reads TGTGCCTGGAGTGCGCTTACAGGTGTGAACACTGAAGCTTTCTTT.

This clone was picked up one time. This CDR3 is CASSSTGGGYGYTF. Here the CDR3 DNA reads TGTGCCAGCAGCTCGACAGGGGGAGGCTATGGCTACACCTTC. The chain couples TRBV11-2 to TRBJ1-2; 9 bases agree with TRBD1. Per germline, CDR1 SGHAT and CDR2 FQNNGV. The CDR3 covers 14 residues. J gave up 4 bases and V 4 bases, and 4 bases lay outside the gene matches.

The genes are TRBV15 and TRBJ2-6; D remains unclear. The CDR3 runs 15 residues. V was shortened by 4 bases and J by 2 bases, with 9 bases between the two germline ends. Germline-derived CDR1 and CDR2 are LNHNV and YYDKDF (reference sequence). CDR3 coding DNA: TGTGCCACCAGCACGTGGTGGCCTGGGGCCAACGTCCTGACTTTC. Encoded protein: CATSTWWPGANVLTF.

This chain connects TRBV7-9 to TRBJ1-1; 9 bases line up with TRBD1. Germline assignment: CDR1 SEHNR and CDR2 FQNEAQ (reference sequence). After removal of 6 bases from V and 6 bases from J, the junction contained 11 bases not matched to a gene. The CDR3 runs to 15 residues. CDR3 nucleotide sequence: TGTGCCAGCAGACTAGGGACAGGGAAACTATCTGAAGCTTTCTTT. Translation gives CASRLGTGKLSEAFF.

The genes are TRBV28 and TRBJ1-4; unclear D gene. Trimming shortened V by 6 bases and J by 0 bases, and 14 bases separated the two germline ends. The CDR3 totals 16 residues. Germline loops: CDR1 MDHEN, CDR2 SYDVKM. The CDR3 loop reads CASSQDAIATNEKLFF. CDR3 in DNA: TGTGCCAGCAGCCAGGACGCGATTGCAACTAATGAAAAACTGTTTTTT. The variable domain in full, completed from reference TRBV28 and TRBJ1-4, reads DVKVTQSSRYLVKRTGEKVFLECVQDMDHENMFWYRQDPGLGLRLIYFSYDVKMKEKGDIPEGYSVSREKKERFSLILESASTNQTSMYLCASSQDAIATNEKLFFGSGTQLSVL.

The rearrangement links TRBV29-1 to TRBJ2-4; unclear D gene. With 7 bases removed from V and 4 bases from J, the gap between germline ends came to 8 bases. Looked up from germline, CDR1 is SQVTM and CDR2 is ANQGSEA. There are 11 residues in the CDR3. The CDR3 coding sequence is TGCAGCGCAAGGGAAAAAAACATTCAGTACTTC. Translation gives CSAREKNIQYF.